This TCR beta chain was found in a study of shared clonotypes between healthy human individuals. The overall study: CD4 naive and CD4 memory each took three plates per donor, while CD8 naive took two and CD8 memory one.

The assay was immunoSEQ multiplex PCR, and TCRdb's table has in-frame clones only and misses some. The table has about 380,000 clones, 96% seen once; the top ten hold less than 0.35%. V was shortened by 0 bases and J by 6 bases, with 5 bases between the two germline ends. CDR1 is SGHAT and CDR2 is FQNNGV in the germline V gene. The CDR3 consists of 12 residues. Sequenced input: memory CD8+ T cells sorted from blood. Subset of the sample: CD45RO+ cells pooled with CCR7-negative TemRA cells. The chain is built from TRBV11-2 and TRBJ1-1; D not certain. This clonotype originated in a man younger than 40 in good health. This CDR3 is CASSLDLPEAFF. CDR3 DNA: TGTGCCAGCAGCTTAGATCTTCCTGAAGCTTTCTTT.